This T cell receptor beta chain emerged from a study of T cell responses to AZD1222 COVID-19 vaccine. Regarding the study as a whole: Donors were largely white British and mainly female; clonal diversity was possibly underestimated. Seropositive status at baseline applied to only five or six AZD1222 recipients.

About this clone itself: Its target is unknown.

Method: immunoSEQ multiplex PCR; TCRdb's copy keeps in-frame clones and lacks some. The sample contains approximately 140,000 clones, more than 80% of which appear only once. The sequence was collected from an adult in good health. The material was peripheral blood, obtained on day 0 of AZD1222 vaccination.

CDR3 in DNA: TGTGCCAGTAGTATCGCAGGGGCGAATTCACCCCTCCACTTT. Its translation: CASSIAGANSPLHF. This chain connects TRBV19 to TRBJ1-6; a weak D match, TRBD1 (6 bases). The CDR3 covers 14 residues. Trimming stripped 3 bases from V and 7 bases from J, with 10 bases between. Germline V lookup: CDR1 LNHDA, CDR2 SQIVND (reference sequence).